This is a list of T cell receptor beta chains from one sample in a study of shared clonotypes between healthy human individuals. This table comes from immunoSEQ multiplex PCR, and its TCRdb copy is limited to in-frame clones, with some not included. This sample yields over 700,000 clones, of which approximately 72% are seen a single time; roughly 1.8% belongs to the top ten. Sequencing was carried out using memory CD4+ T cells sorted from blood. These receptors all come from a woman in her 30s in good health. CDR3s include the opening cysteine and the closing phenylalanine or tryptophan. The D gene is left open where the match is weak. A row's size may be missing; if present it is once, few, many or a size class.

TRBJ2-2 | - | TRBV5-1 | - | CASSLAGANTGELFF | TGCGCCAGCAGCCTCGCAGGGGCAAACACCGGGGAGCTGTTTTTT
TRBJ1-4 | - | TRBV9 | few | CASSTGTTATNEKLFF | TGTGCCAGCAGCACCGGGACCACTGCAACTAATGAAAAACTGTTTTTT
TRBJ1-2 | - | TRBV9 | - | CASSVSGSGYGYTF | TGTGCCAGCAGCGTATCAGGGAGCGGCTATGGCTACACCTTC
TRBJ2-7 | TRBD1 | TRBV6-1 | - | CASSARDSSWVHEQYF | TGTGCCAGCAGTGCCCGGGACAGCTCGTGGGTACACGAGCAGTACTTC
TRBJ2-5 | - | TRBV2 | - | CASRGRIIQETQYF | TGTGCCAGCAGGGGACGGATAATTCAAGAGACCCAGTACTTC
TRBJ1-2 | - | TRBV7-9 | once | CASSPQRDGTGYTF | TGTGCCAGCAGCCCGCAAAGAGACGGAACTGGCTACACCTTC
TRBJ1-3 | - | TRBV28 | - | CASSLITGAGNTIYF | TGTGCCAGCAGTTTAATTACAGGTGCTGGAAACACCATATATTTT
TRBJ2-7 | - | TRBV6-5 | few | CASSYSFGSTAYEQYF | TGTGCCAGCAGTTACTCGTTCGGTAGCACTGCCTACGAGCAGTACTTC
TRBJ1-1 | - | TRBV5-1 | - | CASSPWGGAEAFF | TGCGCCAGCAGCCCCTGGGGGGGGGCTGAAGCTTTCTTT
TRBJ2-1 | - | TRBV7-7 | - | CASSLALGRINEQFF | TGTGCCAGCAGCTTAGCGCTGGGGCGGATCAATGAGCAGTTCTTC
TRBJ2-2 | - | TRBV19 | once | CASSIQGPNTGELFF | TGTGCCAGTAGTATACAGGGGCCGAACACCGGGGAGCTGTTTTTT